Presented here are 24 T cell receptor beta chains from one specimen sequenced in a study of blood T cell repertoires in COVID-19. Sequencing used immunoSEQ multiplex PCR; TCRdb keeps in-frame clones, though not all of them. The data contain more than 200,000 clones, roughly nine tenths of them singletons. Material for sequencing was peripheral blood. The source of these receptors is a man between 65 and 85 years old with acute or convalescent COVID-19.

This clone was seen only once. This chain links TRBV4-2 with TRBJ2-5; perhaps TRBD2 as D (6 bases). Trimming cost V 0 bases and J 5 bases, with 19 bases left between them. Germline CDR1 reads LGHNA; CDR2 reads YNFKEQ. This CDR3 spans 17 amino acids. Here the CDR3 DNA reads TGTGCCAGCAGCCAAGATTGGACTACCGGCCCGTTGGAGACCCAGTACTTC. Its protein is CASSQDWTTGPLETQYF.

The chain carries TRBV7-2 and TRBJ2-5, with D hard to call. The CDR3 spans 12 residues. CDR1 is SGHTA and CDR2 is FQGNSA in the germline V gene. Trimming removed 5 bases from V and 5 bases from J, with 9 bases in between. The DNA for the CDR3 is TGTGCCAGCAGCCTAGGTAGTGAGACCCAGTACTTC. Amino acid sequence: CASSLGSETQYF.

The V and J genes are TRBV28 and TRBJ1-1; D is unresolved. Germline V gene lookup returns CDR1 MDHEN and CDR2 SYDVKM. V was cut by 6 bases and J by 8 bases, with 19 bases left in between. CDR3 length: 14 residues. CDR3 bases: TGTGCCAGCAGCAAACGGGGTGGGTCCTCCGAAGCTTTCTTT. Its translation is CASSKRGGSSEAFF.

The chain has TRBV27 and TRBJ1-2; D may be TRBD1 (5 bases). V lost 6 bases, J lost 5 bases, and 19 bases lay in between. Germline V gives CDR1 MNHEY, CDR2 SMNVEV (reference sequence). This CDR3 comprises 15 residues. The DNA of the CDR3 is TGTGCCAGCAGCCTATTTCCTGACAGTCCGTATGGCTACACCTTC. Translating gives CASSLFPDSPYGYTF.

The chain couples TRBV9 to TRBJ1-6; no clear D. Germline CDR1 is SGDLS and CDR2 is YYNGEE. With 7 bases removed from V and 5 bases from J, the gap between germline ends came to 10 bases. The CDR3 runs to 13 residues. The CDR3 here is CASSQQNNSPLHF. CDR3 nucleotide sequence: TGTGCCAGCTCGCAACAGAATAATTCACCCCTCCACTTT.

In nucleotides, the CDR3 is TGTGCCAGTAGTATAGCTAGCCTCACAGATACGCAGTATTTT. As protein: CASSIASLTDTQYF. The genes are TRBV19 and TRBJ2-3; D possibly corresponds to TRBD2 (5 bases). The V end lost 1 base, the J end lost 2 bases, and 7 bases lay between the germline ends. The CDR3 is 14 amino acids. CDR1 is LNHDA, CDR2 SQIVND, per germline (reference sequence).

V gene TRBV18 combines with J gene TRBJ1-4; D unclear. The germline V gene encodes CDR1 KGHSH and CDR2 LQKENI. Trimming shortened V by 3 bases and J by 7 bases, and 21 bases separated the two germline ends. The CDR3 covers 17 residues. The chain's CDR3 is CASSPPDSNSVSEKLFF. As DNA, the CDR3 is TGTGCCAGCTCACCTCCAGACTCTAACTCGGTTTCTGAAAAACTGTTTTTT.

The rearrangement links TRBV6-4 to TRBJ2-3; the D gene is possibly TRBD2 (5 bases). The CDR3 consists of 13 residues. Germline-derived CDR1 and CDR2 are MRHNA and SNTAGT. V was trimmed by 4 bases and J by 6 bases, leaving 11 bases between them. The CDR3 DNA is TGTGCCAGCAGTGCTATGGAGCGGGATACGCAGTATTTT. It yields the protein CASSAMERDTQYF.

The chain recombines TRBV23-1 with TRBJ2-3; a possible D gene is TRBD1 (6 bases). TRBV23-1 is filed as an ORF, its function uncertain. This CDR3 region has 18 residues. With 7 bases removed from V and 1 base from J, the gap between germline ends came to 24 bases. The CDR3 DNA is TGCGCCAGCACTTCTCCGAGACCGCCCGGACAGCGCACAGATACGCAGTATTTT. Translating it yields CASTSPRPPGQRTDTQYF.

This chain uses TRBV10-3 with TRBJ2-1; 7 nucleotides line up with TRBD2. The junction had 11 bases not matched to a gene; V was cut back by 8 bases and J by 10 bases. Germline CDR1 ENHRY, CDR2 SYGVKD. There are 13 residues in the CDR3. CDR3 coding DNA: TGTGCCATCCATGCGGGAGTCTCGGACGAGCAGTTCTTC. It is translated as CAIHAGVSDEQFF.

This clone was seen only once. The gene calls are TRBV24-1 and TRBJ2-1; TRBD2 aligns across 11 bases. Germline V gene sequence: CDR1 KGHDR, CDR2 SFDVKD. J gave up 8 bases and V 7 bases, and 12 bases lay outside the gene matches. This CDR3 spans 16 amino acids. The CDR3 DNA is TGTGCCACCAGCAGCGAGACTAGCGGGAAGGAATATGAGCAGTTCTTC. Amino acid sequence: CATSSETSGKEYEQFF.

The chain carries TRBV12-5 and TRBJ2-1, with 10 bases lining up with TRBD1. Looked up from germline, CDR1 is LGHNT and CDR2 is FRNRAP. With V trimmed by 6 bases and J by 3 bases, 5 bases remained unmatched. The CDR3 contains 15 residues. This chain's CDR3 is CASGSGTGVYNEQFF. Here the CDR3 DNA reads TGTGCTAGTGGCTCCGGGACAGGGGTCTACAATGAGCAGTTCTTC.

The V gene is TRBV6-5, the J gene TRBJ2-3, with 15 bases identical to TRBD2. V lost 7 bases to trimming and J lost 6 bases; unmatched junction nucleotides: 5. The CDR3 covers 15 residues. Germline V lookup: CDR1 MNHEY, CDR2 SVGAGI. The CDR3 nucleotides read TGTGCCAGCACTCCAGGGACTAGCGGGAGGGATACGCAGTATTTT. Its translation: CASTPGTSGRDTQYF.

This clone was seen a single time. J is TRBJ1-1 and V is TRBV28, with 7 bases lining up with TRBD1. Losses at the gene ends were 9 bases for V and 0 bases for J; bases not matched to a gene: 7. Germline assignment: CDR1 MDHEN and CDR2 SYDVKM. This CDR3 comprises 14 residues. The CDR3 DNA reads as TGTGCCAGTGGTGGGGGACAGATGAACACTGAAGCTTTCTTT. This encodes CASGGGQMNTEAFF.

The V and J genes are TRBV27 and TRBJ2-7; TRBD1 matches 11 bases. J lost 2 bases, V lost 4 bases, and 13 bases had no gene match. The CDR3 extends over 18 amino acids. Looked up from germline, CDR1 is MNHEY and CDR2 is SMNVEV (reference sequence). The CDR3 DNA sequence: TGTGCCAGCAGTTGGGGTGAACCGGGACAGGGGGGTACCTACGAGCAGTACTTC. It is translated as CASSWGEPGQGGTYEQYF.

The chain carries TRBV16 and TRBJ2-7; 7 bases align to TRBD1. The germline V gene has CDR1 KGHSY and CDR2 FQNENV. The CDR3 is 15 amino acids. The junction had 12 bases not matched to a gene; V was cut back by 8 bases and J by 2 bases. The CDR3 sequence: CASGEQGMEAYEQYF. DNA of the CDR3: TGTGCCAGCGGGGAACAGGGGATGGAAGCCTACGAGCAGTACTTC.

In its sample, this clone was seen once. The rearrangement uses TRBV5-4 and TRBJ2-1, with 8 bases identical to TRBD2. The CDR3 has 16 residues. Germline assignment: CDR1 SGHNT and CDR2 YYREEE (reference sequence). Losses at the gene ends were 3 bases for V and 5 bases for J; bases not matched to a gene: 10. Here the CDR3 DNA reads TGTGCCAGCAGCTCCACCGGGACTAGGCCCGACAATGAGCAGTTCTTC. This translates into CASSSTGTRPDNEQFF.

The chain couples TRBV30 to TRBJ2-2; unclear D gene. This CDR3 contains 15 residues. In germline, CDR1 is GTSNPN, CDR2 SVGIG (reference sequence). Trimming stripped 8 bases from V and 0 bases from J, with 16 bases between. The CDR3 sequence: CAGSFSATNTGELFF. The CDR3 DNA follows: TGTGCCGGCTCCTTCAGCGCTACGAACACCGGGGAGCTGTTTTTT.

Remarks on this clone: Other DNA sequences from this sample encode an identical CDR3 as well. The chain carries TRBV2 and TRBJ2-7, with D tentatively TRBD1 (5 bases). CDR1 is SNHLY and CDR2 is FYNNEI in the germline V gene. The ends were cut back, 4 bases at V and 7 bases at J, with 8 bases in the middle. This CDR3 has 11 amino acids. The CDR3 reads CASSAGYEQYF. Here the CDR3 DNA reads TGTGCCAGCAGTGCAGGGTATGAGCAGTACTTC. Filled out from reference TRBV2 and TRBJ2-7, the complete variable domain reads EPEVTQTPSHQVTQMGQEVILRCVPISNHLYFYWYRQILGQKVEFLVSFYNNEISEKSEIFDDQFSVERPDGSNFTLKIRSTKLEDSAMYFCASSAGYEQYFGPGTRLTVT.

This chain joins TRBV6-5 and TRBJ1-4, with 10 positions matching TRBD1. The CDR3 covers 15 residues. V was clipped by 0 bases and J by 6 bases; unmatched bases: 1. Per germline, CDR1 MNHEY and CDR2 SVGAGI. The CDR3 DNA reads as TGTGCCAGCAGTTACTCGGGACAGGGGTATGAAAAACTGTTTTTT. Translation: CASSYSGQGYEKLFF.

V and J are TRBV3-1 (or the pseudogene TRBV3-2) and TRBJ1-6; D uncertain. Trimming took 0 bases from V and 4 from J, leaving 4 bases between them. The CDR3 extends over 14 amino acids. CDR1 is LGHDT, CDR2 YNNKEL, per germline (reference sequence). CDR3 nucleotide sequence: TGTGCCAGCAGCCAAGACATTTATAATTCACCCCTCCACTTT. It is translated as CASSQDIYNSPLHF.

This clone came up once. The sample holds other DNA sequences that translate to the same CDR3. The chain has TRBV30 and TRBJ1-2; 9 bases agree with TRBD1. This CDR3 is built from 12 residues. Germline V gene data show CDR1 as GTSNPN and CDR2 as SVGIG (reference sequence). Losses at the gene ends were 3 bases for V and 6 bases for J; bases not matched to a gene: 2. CDR3 residues: CAWSGTGNGYTF. The CDR3 DNA sequence: TGTGCCTGGAGCGGGACAGGGAATGGCTACACCTTC.

V is TRBV28 and J is TRBJ1-1; TRBD1 might be the D (5 bases). This CDR3 is built from 15 residues. Germline V CDR1 and CDR2: MDHEN, SYDVKM. Trimming removed 5 bases from V and 0 bases from J, with 13 bases in between. CDR3 in amino acids: CASSPPDRLNTEAFF. As DNA, the CDR3 is TGTGCCAGCAGTCCCCCCGACAGACTGAACACTGAAGCTTTCTTT.

V usage is TRBV5-4 and J usage is TRBJ2-7; D might be TRBD2 (5 bases). CDR1 and CDR2 from the germline V gene are SGHNT and YYREEE (reference sequence). V gave up 2 bases and J gave up 3 bases, with 12 bases separating them. This CDR3 is 14 amino acids long. In DNA form, the CDR3 reads TGTGCCAGCAGCTTAGAGGCAGGACTCTACGAGCAGTACTTC. Amino acids: CASSLEAGLYEQYF.